One and the same sample provided the 7 T cell receptor beta chains below, sequenced in a study of T cell changes during pregnancy in multiple sclerosis (dated by TCRdb to about 2019). The library relied on the immunoSEQ multiplex PCR assay. TCRdb took over this immuneACCESS table, retaining in-frame rearrangements with V and J assigned. Such tables are incomplete; in checked studies, under half of the missing clones stem from an unresolved V gene, and the remainder is unexplained. The sample table holds about 110,000 clones, of which roughly 89% were seen once. The ten largest clones add up to 1.6% of the sample. Sequences were derived from peripheral blood, sampled before pregnancy. These receptors all come from a female donor with multiple sclerosis, enrolled in a pregnancy study.

The chain combines TRBV4-3 with TRBJ2-7; D is possibly TRBD2 (5 bases). Germline-derived CDR1 and CDR2 are LGHNA and YSLEER. This CDR3 is 14 amino acids long. V gave up 0 bases and J gave up 4 bases, with 10 bases separating them. CDR3 sequence reads: CASSQEFGDYEQYF. The CDR3 DNA is TGCGCCAGCAGCCAAGAGTTCGGGGATTACGAGCAGTACTTC.

V usage is TRBV5-5 and J usage is TRBJ2-6, with 9 bases that match TRBD1. The CDR3 is 14 residues long. Germline values: CDR1 SGHKS, CDR2 YYEKEE (reference sequence). Trimming cost V 10 bases and J 2 bases; bases outside gene matches: 4. Written as DNA, the CDR3 is TGTGCCGTAGGGACAGGGCCTGGGGCCAACGTCCTGACTTTC. This gives the protein CAVGTGPGANVLTF.

The chain joins TRBV5-4 to TRBJ1-1; D not resolved. V lost 3 bases, J lost 0 bases, and 12 bases lay in between. The CDR3 extends over 15 amino acids. Looked up from germline, CDR1 is SGHNT and CDR2 is YYREEE (reference sequence). In DNA, the CDR3 is TGTGCCAGCAGCTCCCCGGGGAGATTGAACACTGAAGCTTTCTTT. This gives the protein CASSSPGRLNTEAFF.

A single count supports this clone. The chain employs TRBV7-2 and TRBJ1-1, with D hard to call. CDR1 is SGHTA, CDR2 FQGNSA, per germline. The CDR3 loop spans 13 amino acids. Trimming removed 2 bases from V and 2 bases from J, with 6 bases in between. The DNA for the CDR3 is TGTGCCAGCAGCTTATACAGAAACACTGAAGCTTTCTTT. It yields the protein CASSLYRNTEAFF.

This sequence joins TRBV7-2 and TRBJ1-2; 7 nucleotides match TRBD1. CDR1 SGHTA and CDR2 FQGNSA come from the germline V gene. The CDR3 has 13 amino acids. The junction had 1 base not matched to a gene; V was cut back by 1 base and J by 5 bases. The CDR3 DNA sequence: TGTGCCAGCAGCTTAGACAGGGGTTATGGCTACACCTTC. Protein product: CASSLDRGYGYTF.

The chain is built from TRBV27 and TRBJ1-1; D perhaps matches TRBD1 (6 bases). Germline CDR1 MNHEY, CDR2 SMNVEV (reference sequence). Trimming left V 6 bases short and J 6 bases short, with 20 bases between. This CDR3 region has 15 residues. CDR3 loop: CASRLGGSQSAEAFF. The CDR3 region has the DNA TGTGCCAGCAGATTAGGGGGGTCACAAAGCGCTGAAGCTTTCTTT.

CDR3 loop: CASSLTSGEQETQYF. The CDR3 DNA follows: TGTGCCAGCAGCTTAACATCTGGGGAGCAAGAGACCCAGTACTTC. This chain connects TRBV7-8 to TRBJ2-5, with D maybe TRBD2 (5 bases). This CDR3 is built from 15 residues. Germline CDR1 reads SGHVS; CDR2 reads FQNEAQ. V lost 2 bases to trimming and J lost 2 bases, with 12 bases between them.